This TCR beta chain was retrieved from a study of blood T cell repertoires in COVID-19 (dated by TCRdb to the early 2020s). General notes on the study: Samples from collaborators originated in the United States, Italy and Spain and spanned both the acute and convalescent phases of COVID-19. The prospective study material was composed of cDNA or gDNA derived from T cells, B-cell-depleted T cells, or PBMCs. The dataset comprised deeply sampled blood TCRbeta repertoires from subjects exposed to, actively infected with, or recovered from COVID-19. The repertoires were released in a freely available public database meant as a resource for research on the immune response to SARS-CoV-2. The samples were drawn from two sources: the first 160 participants of the ongoing ImmuneRACE study, and 1,200 or so subjects contributed by 6 global collaborators. Nearly every sample came with metadata listing a de-identified subject ID, COVID-19 status, age in years and sex. Where HLA class I and class II types were available, the types were taken from metadata supplied by the sample provider, not from assay-based typing.

A remark on this clone: The antigen it recognizes is unknown. Base qualities are not at hand, and no much larger clone is one base apart.

The germline ends are 13 bases apart after V is trimmed by 0 bases and J by 9 bases. CDR1 is given as SGDLS and CDR2 as YYNGEE, both from the germline V gene. The CDR3 has 14 amino acids, counting the end cysteine and phenylalanine. The kept DNA is CDR3 alone, 42 bases in frame from the first base. Broader findings and caveats from the paper: Clinical and demographic metadata were provided uncurated, with the amount varying by source and participant.

TCRbeta CDR3 regions were amplified from genomic DNA by means of the immunoSEQ Assay, a bias-controlled multiplex PCR. Regarding the original processing steps: Within the assay, amplification of reference gene primers was used to estimate how many nucleated cells each sample contained. To quantify the absolute abundance of each unique TCRbeta CDR3 rearrangement, sequence reads were collapsed and filtered. For each sample, productive Simpson clonality was calculated as the square root of Simpson's diversity index over productive rearrangements. The source is immuneACCESS, and TCRdb retained only in-frame sequences with V and J called. Part of the clones is not carried over; for the studies checked, unresolved V genes explain less than half of this, and the remainder is unexplained. V and J calls and clone size are those listed in that table; D and trimming were worked out from the DNA. Within this sample are fewer than 90,000 clones, with about 91% of them counted one time only. The ten biggest clones cover approximately 0.5% of the sample.

Each collaborating institution followed its own protocols to collect whole blood in K2EDTA tubes. Collaborator samples were shipped for TCRbeta analysis as frozen whole blood, isolated PBMCs, or DNA extracted from either sample type. This sequence uses TRBV9 and TRBJ1-5; the D gene is perhaps TRBD1, on 6 matching bases. Sequenced: peripheral blood. The receptor was isolated from a man aged 60 to 75 with acute or convalescent COVID-19. Here is the DNA: TGTGCCAGCAGCGTAGCTGGGGGCCCTATGCCCCAGCATTTT. Its translation is CASSVAGGPMPQHF.